The following is a TCR beta chain sequence with its context. Its specificity is not known. This entry is derived from a study of T cell responses to AZD1222 COVID-19 vaccine. For the study at large: Pooling of second doses given at about 4 or about 12 weeks was done.

Study-wide results and caveats: Unmutated variant regions are reportedly targeted by nearly half of spike-specific TCRs.

CDR1 and CDR2 (germline): MNHEY, SVGAGI. This CDR3 comprises 14 residues. J lost 7 bases, V lost 10 bases, and 9 bases had no gene match. Method: immunoSEQ multiplex PCR; TCRdb's copy keeps in-frame clones and lacks some. The sample shows around 180,000 clones, around 88% of them seen only once. The rearrangement joins TRBV6-5 to TRBJ1-6; 8 nucleotides line up with TRBD1. The sequencing here drew on peripheral blood, taken on day 0 of AZD1222 vaccination. This sequence originates from an adult in good health. This chain's CDR3 is CAIPPGTGNSPLHF. CDR3 coding DNA: TGTGCCATCCCGCCCGGGACAGGAAATTCACCCCTCCACTTT.